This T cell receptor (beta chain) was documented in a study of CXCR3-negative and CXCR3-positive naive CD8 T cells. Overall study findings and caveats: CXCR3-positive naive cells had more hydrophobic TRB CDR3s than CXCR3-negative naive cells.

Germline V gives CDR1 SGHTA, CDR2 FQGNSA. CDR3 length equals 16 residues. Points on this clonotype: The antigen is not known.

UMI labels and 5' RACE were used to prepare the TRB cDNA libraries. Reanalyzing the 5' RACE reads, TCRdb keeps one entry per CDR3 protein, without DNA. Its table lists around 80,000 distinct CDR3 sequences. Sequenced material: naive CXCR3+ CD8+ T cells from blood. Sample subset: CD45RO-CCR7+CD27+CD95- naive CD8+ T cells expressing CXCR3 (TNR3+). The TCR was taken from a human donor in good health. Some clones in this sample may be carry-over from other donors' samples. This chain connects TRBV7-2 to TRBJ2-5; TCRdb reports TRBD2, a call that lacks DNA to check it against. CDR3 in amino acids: CASSALTGDLQETQYF.